These 16 T cell receptor beta chains share one sample of origin, sequenced in a study of T cell repertoires and Cas9 in healthy adults. The protocol was immunoSEQ multiplex PCR, while the TCRdb copy is restricted to in-frame clones and leaves out a portion. The sample shows roughly 14,000 clones, approximately 89% of them seen only once. Sequenced material: Tregs (CD4+, CD25+, CD127-, CD137-, CD154-) from PBMCs; culture status not recorded. The receptors stem from a human donor in good health.

V usage is TRBV18 and J usage is TRBJ2-5, with D possibly being TRBD2 (6 bases). Trimming removed 1 base from V and 5 bases from J, with 8 bases in between. The CDR3 length is 13 residues. Germline values: CDR1 KGHSH, CDR2 LQKENI. CDR3 protein: CASSPRLGETQYF. The CDR3 DNA reads as TGTGCCAGCTCACCACGACTAGGGGAGACCCAGTACTTC.

V usage is TRBV6-1 and J usage is TRBJ1-5; D may be TRBD1 (6 bases). The CDR3 spans 20 residues. V shed 4 bases and J shed 0 bases, with 25 bases lying between them. Germline CDR1 MNHNS, CDR2 SASEGT. CDR3 loop: CASSARRGHQVGYSNQPQHF. The CDR3 nucleotides are TGTGCCAGCAGTGCCCGCCGGGGACACCAAGTCGGGTATAGCAATCAGCCCCAGCATTTT.

The V and J genes are TRBV11-2 and TRBJ1-1, with D possibly matching TRBD1 (5 bases). V was shortened by 5 bases and J by 11 bases, with 15 bases between the two germline ends. This CDR3 is 12 amino acids long. Germline V gives CDR1 SGHAT, CDR2 FQNNGV. CDR3 sequence: CASSPGGVGAFF. In DNA, the CDR3 is TGTGCCAGCAGCCCTGGAGGGGTGGGGGCTTTCTTT.

As concerns this clone: Because the CDR3's place on the DNA is in doubt, the DNA is left out and the CDR3 is given as listed by TCRdb. The chain couples TRBV6-5 to TRBJ1-2. Germline V CDR1 and CDR2: MNHEY, SVGAGI. The CDR3 comprises 14 residues, both ends counted. The CDR3: CASILGSVNYGYTF.

The rearrangement uses TRBV4-1 and TRBJ2-3, with D perhaps matching TRBD1 (5 bases). The germline V and J ends were trimmed by 4 bases and 0 bases, with 23 bases remaining between them. In germline, CDR1 is MGHRA, CDR2 YSYEKL. This CDR3 spans 19 amino acids. Here the CDR3 DNA reads TGCGCCAGCAGCCGATCTCCCCACAGGCAGTCTTCTAGCACAGATACGCAGTATTTT. Its translation is CASSRSPHRQSSSTDTQYF.

The genes are TRBV5-4 and TRBJ1-2, with D unclear. Germline V lookup: CDR1 SGHNT, CDR2 YYREEE (reference sequence). This CDR3 region has 16 residues. With 4 bases removed from V and 3 bases from J, the gap between germline ends came to 19 bases. CDR3 coding DNA: TGTGCCAGCAGCCTGCCACCGACAAGGGTGGACTATGGCTACACCTTC. Protein: CASSLPPTRVDYGYTF.

The chain recombines TRBV5-1 with TRBJ2-1; D is ambiguous. The CDR3 spans 12 residues. Germline assignment: CDR1 SGHRS and CDR2 YFSETQ. V was trimmed by 4 bases and J by 8 bases, leaving 10 bases between them. CDR3 DNA sequence: TGCGCCAGCAGCCCCGCCACGGATGAGCAGTTCTTC. Amino acids: CASSPATDEQFF.

This clone was detected only once. The chain is built from TRBV2 and TRBJ2-3; perhaps TRBD1 as D (6 bases). CDR3 length equals 15 residues. V was cut by 4 bases and J by 2 bases, with 13 bases left in between. The germline V gene has CDR1 SNHLY and CDR2 FYNNEI. CDR3 loop: CASSGGQTYTDTQYF. The CDR3 nucleotides read TGTGCCAGCAGTGGAGGACAGACGTACACAGATACGCAGTATTTT. Drawing the rest from reference TRBV2 and TRBJ2-3, the complete variable domain is EPEVTQTPSHQVTQMGQEVILRCVPISNHLYFYWYRQILGQKVEFLVSFYNNEISEKSEIFDDQFSVERPDGSNFTLKIRSTKLEDSAMYFCASSGGQTYTDTQYFGPGTRLTVL.

This clone has a single count. This chain links TRBV2 with TRBJ2-7; D gene uncertain. CDR1 and CDR2 (germline): SNHLY, FYNNEI. CDR3 length equals 12 residues. Trimming removed 3 bases from V and 5 bases from J, with 8 bases in between. CDR3 in amino acids: CASSEAGNEQYF. The DNA for the CDR3 is TGTGCCAGCAGTGAGGCTGGGAACGAGCAGTACTTC.

The chain carries TRBV9 and TRBJ2-3, with 7 bases identical to TRBD1. Germline V gene sequence: CDR1 SGDLS, CDR2 YYNGEE. Trimming took 0 bases from V and 2 from J; bases not matched to a gene: 12. The CDR3 totals 18 residues. The CDR3 nucleotides read TGTGCCAGCAGCGTAGCTACGTCGAACAGGGGTTACACAGATACGCAGTATTTT. This translates into CASSVATSNRGYTDTQYF. The variable domain in full, with the rest retrieved from reference TRBV9 and TRBJ2-3, is DSGVTQTPKHLITATGQRVTLRCSPRSGDLSVYWYQQSLDQGLQFLIQYYNGEERAKGNILERFSAQQFPDLHSELNLSSLELGDSALYFCASSVATSNRGYTDTQYFGPGTRLTVL.

In DNA, the CDR3 is TGTGCCAGCAGCGGGGGGACAAAAGAGACCCAGTACTTC. As protein: CASSGGTKETQYF. V and J are TRBV5-4 and TRBJ2-5, with D perhaps being TRBD1 or TRBD2 (6 bases each). The V gene lost 4 bases and the J gene lost 3 bases, with 10 bases spanning the gap. From germline, CDR1 is SGHNT and CDR2 YYREEE (reference sequence). The CDR3 consists of 13 residues.

The V call is TRBV4-3, the J call TRBJ1-2; D gene unclear. The CDR3 runs to 14 residues. The V gene lost 0 bases and the J gene lost 2 bases, with 7 bases spanning the gap. Germline V gene sequence: CDR1 LGHNA, CDR2 YSLEER. CDR3 nucleotide sequence: TGCGCCAGCAGCCAAGATCTGGGAAACTATGGCTACACCTTC. This sequence encodes CASSQDLGNYGYTF.

Concerning this clone itself: This same CDR3 is encoded by further DNA sequences in the sample. The chain has TRBV28 and TRBJ1-2, with TRBD1 matching over 7 bases. Germline V gene lookup returns CDR1 MDHEN and CDR2 SYDVKM. V lost 1 base and J lost 6; bases outside the gene matches: 5. The CDR3 is 14 amino acids. This chain's CDR3 is CASSLFGTVHGYTF. CDR3 DNA sequence: TGTGCCAGCAGTTTATTCGGGACAGTTCATGGCTACACCTTC.

The J gene is TRBJ2-1, the V gene TRBV6-5; possible D gene TRBD2, 6 bases. Trimming stripped 7 bases from V and 6 bases from J, with 13 bases between. The germline V gene has CDR1 MNHEY and CDR2 SVGAGI. CDR3 length: 13 residues. CDR3 coding DNA: TGTGCCAGCACCAACCTCGGGGGCAATGAGCAGTTCTTC. Amino acids: CASTNLGGNEQFF.

The V gene is TRBV2, the J gene TRBJ2-7; D possibly corresponds to TRBD2 (5 bases). The CDR3 consists of 12 residues. Germline-derived CDR1 and CDR2 are SNHLY and FYNNEI. V gave up 8 bases and J gave up 0 bases, with 8 bases separating them. The CDR3: CASGLSSYEQYV. In nucleotides, the CDR3 is TGTGCCAGCGGACTCAGCTCCTACGAGCAGTACGTC.

The V and J genes are TRBV19 and TRBJ2-5; TRBD2 matches 9 bases. The CDR3 extends over 15 amino acids. V trimming: 3 bases; J trimming: 5 bases; junction bases outside the gene matches: 7. From germline, CDR1 is LNHDA and CDR2 SQIVND (reference sequence). Here the CDR3 reads CASSIVAGESETQYF. CDR3 nucleotides: TGTGCCAGTAGTATCGTAGCGGGGGAGTCGGAGACCCAGTACTTC.